The next 12 T cell receptor beta chains were all read from a single sample in a study of T cells after yellow fever vaccination. TCRdb reanalysed the 5' RACE reads using MiXCR and keeps one entry per CDR3 protein. Counted here are about 340,000 distinct CDR3 sequences, 9.5% to 15% occurring once; the ten biggest clones make up 2.5% to 4%. Sequenced here: CD4+ T cells sorted from PBMCs, sampled 15 days after the yellow fever booster vaccination. These receptors originate from a man between 18 and 35 years old who received the YFV17D yellow fever vaccine.

There are a few counts of this clonotype. For the CDR3, the DNA is TGTGCCGGACAGGTTACTTATGGCTACACCTTC. Translated, it gives CAGQVTYGYTF. V usage is TRBV7-9 and J usage is TRBJ1-2, with 7 nucleotides matching TRBD1. The CDR3 is 11 amino acids. In germline, CDR1 is SEHNR, CDR2 FQNEAQ (reference sequence). V was clipped by 11 bases and J by 5 bases; unmatched bases: 5.

The V gene is TRBV7-9, the J gene TRBJ2-1; 8 bases fit TRBD2. This CDR3 is 15 amino acids long. The V gene end was trimmed by 1 base and the J gene end by 6 bases; junction bases not matched to a gene: 5. Per the germline V gene, CDR1 is SEHNR and CDR2 is FQNEAQ (reference sequence). CDR3 sequence (DNA): TGTGCCAGCAGCTTAGGGGCGGGGGGCCGCAATGAGCAGTTCTTC. Its translation is CASSLGAGGRNEQFF.

This chain's CDR3 is CASSSIQGSNTEAFF. The DNA of the CDR3 is TGTGCCAGTAGCTCTATACAGGGGTCGAACACTGAAGCTTTCTTT. The V call is TRBV19, the J call TRBJ1-1, with 7 positions matching TRBD1. The germline CDR1 and CDR2 sequences are LNHDA and SQIVND (reference sequence). CDR3 size: 15 residues. With 6 bases clipped from V and 1 base from J, the junction kept 8 bases outside the gene matches.

This clonotype is a singleton in its sample. The gene calls are TRBV7-2 and TRBJ2-1, with D possibly being TRBD1 or TRBD2 (5 bases each). Between the trimmed V and J ends, which lost 6 bases and 2 bases, there was a span of 14 bases. CDR3 length equals 15 residues. From germline, CDR1 is SGHTA and CDR2 FQGNSA. Here the CDR3 reads CASSLGPQAYNEQFF. Here the CDR3 DNA reads TGTGCCAGCAGTTTGGGACCCCAGGCCTACAATGAGCAGTTCTTC.

The rearrangement joins TRBV28 to TRBJ2-3, with D tentatively TRBD2 (5 bases). The V end was cut by 3 bases, the J end by 5 bases, with 12 bases between. Germline V gives CDR1 MDHEN, CDR2 SYDVKM. The CDR3 extends over 14 amino acids. The DNA for the CDR3 is TGTGCCAGCAGTTTGAGGGTTGGGAAAGATACGCAGTATTTT. It encodes CASSLRVGKDTQYF.

Ten or more counts support this clonotype. The genes are TRBV5-6 and TRBJ1-5; D may be TRBD1 (5 bases). V dropped 0 bases and J dropped 4 bases, with 11 bases sitting between them. The CDR3 is made up of 15 amino acids. CDR1 and CDR2 (germline): SGHDT, YYEEEE. CDR3 sequence (DNA): TGTGCCAGCAGCTTGGGGCCGGGGGTTAATCAGCCCCAGCATTTT. Protein sequence: CASSLGPGVNQPQHF.

The V gene is TRBV4-3, the J gene TRBJ1-4; possibly TRBD1 for D (5 bases). Trimming took off 0 bases at V and 7 bases at J, with 15 bases between the two ends. Germline CDR1 reads LGHNA; CDR2 reads YSLEER. The CDR3 loop spans 16 amino acids. The CDR3 spells CASSQDREGRGEKLFF. Written as DNA, the CDR3 is TGCGCCAGCAGCCAAGATAGGGAAGGAAGGGGTGAAAAACTGTTTTTT.

V and J are TRBV9 and TRBJ2-5, with 8 bases identical to TRBD2. Losses at the gene ends were 0 bases for V and 4 bases for J; bases not matched to a gene: 2. The length of the CDR3 is 14 residues. The germline V gene has CDR1 SGDLS and CDR2 YYNGEE. The CDR3 nucleotides read TGTGCCAGCAGCGTAGCGGGGGGGCCAGAGACCCAGTACTTC. As protein: CASSVAGGPETQYF.

This clonotype was recorded at least ten times. The rearrangement uses TRBV7-9 and TRBJ1-2; no definite D call. Trimming took off 2 bases at V and 3 bases at J, with 7 bases between the two ends. The CDR3 has 13 amino acids. CDR1 is SEHNR, CDR2 FQNEAQ, per germline (reference sequence). The CDR3 region is CASSLRDYYGYTF. CDR3 coding DNA: TGTGCCAGCAGCTTAAGGGATTACTATGGCTACACCTTC.

A few counts support this clonotype. The chain recombines TRBV5-1 with TRBJ2-2; no clear D. CDR1 is SGHRS, CDR2 YFSETQ, per germline. The CDR3 is 14 residues long. V was cut by 5 bases and J by 2 bases, with 10 bases left in between. CDR3 in amino acids: CASSQSSNTGELFF. As DNA, the CDR3 is TGCGCCAGCAGTCAGAGTTCTAACACCGGGGAGCTGTTTTTT.

This clonotype was detected a few times. The chain joins TRBV9 to TRBJ2-1; the match to TRBD2 covers 7 bases. With 4 bases clipped from V and 8 bases from J, the junction kept 12 bases outside the gene matches. CDR1 and CDR2 (germline): SGDLS, YYNGEE. This CDR3 is 15 amino acids long. CDR3 sequence (DNA): TGTGCCAGCAGCCCCCAAGGCCACCGGGGGGATGAGCAGTTCTTC. This encodes CASSPQGHRGDEQFF.

Turning to this clonotype: Sequence at one end of the junction differs from germline and may be a read error. J is TRBJ2-6 and V is TRBV9, with 10 bases lining up with TRBD1. This CDR3 has 18 amino acids. Per germline, CDR1 SGDLS and CDR2 YYNGEE. CDR3 in DNA: TGTGCCAGCAGCCCAGGGGACAGGGGAGTGCCCGGGGTCAACGTCCTGACTTTC. This translates into CASSPGDRGVPGVNVLTF.